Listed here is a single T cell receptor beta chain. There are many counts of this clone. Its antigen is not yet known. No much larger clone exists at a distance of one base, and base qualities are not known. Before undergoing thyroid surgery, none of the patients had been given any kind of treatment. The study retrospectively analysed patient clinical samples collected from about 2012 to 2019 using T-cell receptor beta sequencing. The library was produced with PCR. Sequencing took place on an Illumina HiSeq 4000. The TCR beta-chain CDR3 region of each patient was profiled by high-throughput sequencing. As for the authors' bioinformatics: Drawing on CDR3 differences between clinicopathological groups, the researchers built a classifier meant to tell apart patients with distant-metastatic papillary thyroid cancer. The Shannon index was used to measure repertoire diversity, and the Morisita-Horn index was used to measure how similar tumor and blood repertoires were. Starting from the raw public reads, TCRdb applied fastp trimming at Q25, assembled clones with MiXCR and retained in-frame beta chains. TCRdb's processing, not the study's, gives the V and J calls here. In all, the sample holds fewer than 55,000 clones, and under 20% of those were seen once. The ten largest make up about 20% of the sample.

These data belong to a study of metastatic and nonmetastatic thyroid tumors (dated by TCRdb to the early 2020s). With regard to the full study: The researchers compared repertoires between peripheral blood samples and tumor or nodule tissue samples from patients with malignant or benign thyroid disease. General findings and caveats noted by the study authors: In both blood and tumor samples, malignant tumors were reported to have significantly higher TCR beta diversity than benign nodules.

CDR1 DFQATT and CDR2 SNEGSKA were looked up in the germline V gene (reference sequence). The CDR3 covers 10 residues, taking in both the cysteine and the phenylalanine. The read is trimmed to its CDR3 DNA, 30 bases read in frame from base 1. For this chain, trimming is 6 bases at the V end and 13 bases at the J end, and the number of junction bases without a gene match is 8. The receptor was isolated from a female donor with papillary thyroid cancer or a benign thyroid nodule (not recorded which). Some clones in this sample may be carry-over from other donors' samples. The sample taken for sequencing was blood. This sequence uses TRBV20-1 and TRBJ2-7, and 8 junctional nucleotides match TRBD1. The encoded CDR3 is CSASTDRDYF. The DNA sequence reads TGCAGTGCCTCTACGGACAGGGACTACTTC.